This TCR beta chain appears in the sequencing data of a study of identical twins. A single record per CDR3 protein comes from TCRdb applying MiXCR to the 5' RACE reads. The table lists about 530,000 distinct CDR3 sequences, about 22% of them singletons. This CDR3 has 15 residues. V lost 6 bases, J lost 0 bases, and 7 bases stayed unmatched. The germline CDR1 and CDR2 sequences are SGHRS and YFSETQ. The same sample was also studied in work on yellow fever vaccine responses in identical twins.

Sequencing was performed on CD4+ T cells sorted from blood. The origin of this receptor is a woman aged 18 to 35 in good health. J is TRBJ2-3 and V is TRBV5-1; 7 nucleotides match TRBD2. CDR3 in DNA: TGCGCCAGCAAGAAACTAGCGTCTAGCACAGATACGCAGTATTTT. Translation gives CASKKLASSTDTQYF. The entire variable domain, with the rest obtained from reference TRBV5-1 and TRBJ2-3, is as follows: KAGVTQTPRYLIKTRGQQVTLSCSPISGHRSVSWYQQTPGQGLQFLFEYFSETQRNKGNFPGRFSGRQFSNSRSEMNVSTLELGDSALYLCASKKLASSTDTQYFGPGTRLTVL.